This section outlines one TCR beta chain sequence together with its context. This CDR3 contains 17 residues. The germline V gene has CDR1 LGHNA and CDR2 YSLEER. The V gene lost 2 bases and the J gene lost 0 bases, with 11 bases spanning the gap. Some clones are missing from TCRdb's copy, which holds only in-frame ones; the method was immunoSEQ multiplex PCR. The sample has 250,000 or so clones; about 88% are singletons. The data stem from a study of blood T cell repertoires in COVID-19. People in the exposed group encountered a COVID-19 case within 2 weeks before entering the study. The origin of this receptor is a woman between 45 and 60 years old who had been exposed to COVID-19. The sample comprised PBMCs or T cells enriched from blood (not recorded which). The chain uses TRBV4-3 and TRBJ2-6; D perhaps matches TRBD1 (6 bases). The CDR3 sequence is CASSQRTARSGANVLTF. The DNA for the CDR3 is TGCGCCAGCAGCCAAAGGACAGCTCGCTCTGGGGCCAACGTCCTGACTTTC.